Following are 24 T cell receptor beta chains from one sample sequenced in a study of T cell responses to AZD1222 COVID-19 vaccine. Some clones are missing from TCRdb's copy, which holds only in-frame ones; the method was immunoSEQ multiplex PCR. The table has around 150,000 clones, roughly 87% seen once. This material consisted of peripheral blood, taken 28 days after the second AZD1222 dose. These receptor sequences come from an adult who received the AZD1222 COVID-19 vaccine.

The chain employs TRBV5-1 and TRBJ2-3, with D hard to call. Germline V gives CDR1 SGHRS, CDR2 YFSETQ. V dropped 4 bases and J dropped 6 bases, with 15 bases sitting between them. The CDR3 length is 14 residues. CDR3 nucleotides: TGCGCCAGCAGCGCCTCCTTTGTAAAGGATACGCAGTATTTT. Protein: CASSASFVKDTQYF.

The genes are TRBV6-1 and TRBJ1-5; the match to TRBD1 covers 9 bases. The V segment lost 4 bases and the J segment 5 bases; nucleotides outside the gene matches: 12. CDR3 length: 17 residues. Germline V lookup: CDR1 MNHNS, CDR2 SASEGT. The CDR3 region has the DNA TGTGCCAGCAGTGGTACAGGGGGCAGTTCCTTGGATCAGCCCCAGCATTTT. Translated: CASSGTGGSSLDQPQHF.

This clone has only one observation. The gene calls are TRBV5-1 and TRBJ1-1; no reliable D call. This CDR3 region has 14 residues. CDR1 and CDR2 (germline): SGHRS, YFSETQ. V was trimmed by 1 base and J by 4 bases, leaving 11 bases between them. DNA for the CDR3: TGCGCCAGCAGCTTGCCCCCCGAGATCACTGAAGCTTTCTTT. Residues: CASSLPPEITEAFF.

The chain couples TRBV7-8 to TRBJ1-5; 7 positions match TRBD1. Germline CDR1 reads SGHVS; CDR2 reads FQNEAQ. CDR3 size: 16 residues. The J segment lost 0 bases and the V segment lost 5 bases, leaving 7 bases of the junction unmatched. The CDR3 DNA sequence: TGTGCCAGCAGCGGGGGGACAGACCTTAGCAATCAGCCCCAGCATTTT. It yields the protein CASSGGTDLSNQPQHF.

J is TRBJ2-3 and V is TRBV25-1, with a tentative D call TRBD2 (6 bases). Germline lookup yields CDR1 MGHDK and CDR2 SYGVNS. The V end was cut by 1 base, the J end by 2 bases, with 13 bases between. The CDR3 is 16 residues long. Here the CDR3 reads CASSEFGGDPTDTQYF. DNA of the CDR3: TGTGCCAGCAGTGAATTTGGCGGGGACCCCACAGATACGCAGTATTTT.

The chain uses TRBV5-1 and TRBJ2-5; 14 bases are shared with TRBD2. Germline V gene lookup returns CDR1 SGHRS and CDR2 YFSETQ. V shed 7 bases, J shed 5 bases, and the junction held 10 bases outside the gene matches. This CDR3 contains 16 residues. The CDR3 sequence: CASCRGTSGSRETQYF. The CDR3 DNA is TGCGCCAGCTGCAGAGGGACTAGCGGGAGTCGGGAGACCCAGTACTTC.

The chain couples TRBV10-3 to TRBJ1-1; 12 nucleotides agree with TRBD1. V lost 4 bases, J lost 6 bases, and 6 bases stayed unmatched. Germline V CDR1 and CDR2: ENHRY, SYGVKD. This CDR3 has 15 amino acids. The CDR3 sequence: CAISGKGQGAAEAFF. DNA for the CDR3: TGTGCCATCAGTGGGAAGGGACAGGGGGCCGCTGAAGCTTTCTTT.

V usage is TRBV28 and J usage is TRBJ1-1; D is unresolved. This CDR3 comprises 13 residues. Between the trimmed V and J ends, which lost 6 bases and 3 bases, there was a span of 11 bases. Germline values: CDR1 MDHEN, CDR2 SYDVKM. The CDR3 sequence is CASSGSWYTEAFF. The CDR3, as DNA: TGTGCCAGCAGCGGCTCTTGGTACACTGAAGCTTTCTTT.

The chain links TRBV2 to TRBJ2-7; possibly TRBD1 for D (8 bases). Germline values: CDR1 SNHLY, CDR2 FYNNEI. V was clipped by 6 bases and J by 6 bases, with 18 bases between them. This CDR3 has 14 residues. Here the CDR3 DNA reads TGTGCCAGCAGCCCCGATACAGGGGGGGTCGAGCAGTACTTC. Protein product: CASSPDTGGVEQYF.

This chain connects TRBV7-9 to TRBJ2-5; 7 bases match TRBD2. There are 14 residues in the CDR3. V lost 1 base, J lost 4 bases, and 3 bases stayed unmatched. The V gene's germline CDR1 is SEHNR and CDR2 FQNEAQ (reference sequence). This CDR3 is CASSLVPGGETQYF. The CDR3 DNA reads TGTGCCAGCAGCTTAGTACCGGGGGGAGAGACCCAGTACTTC.

J is TRBJ1-5 and V is TRBV5-1; the D gene is possibly TRBD1 (5 bases). V lost 1 base and J lost 6, with 14 bases in between. The CDR3 runs 15 residues. The V gene's germline CDR1 is SGHRS and CDR2 YFSETQ. Here the CDR3 reads CASSLPGVRGQPQHF. CDR3 nucleotide sequence: TGCGCCAGCAGCTTGCCGGGGGTAAGGGGTCAGCCCCAGCATTTT.

This clone was seen a single time. This sequence joins TRBV19 and TRBJ1-3, with unresolved D. Trimming took 5 bases from V and 1 from J, leaving 24 bases between them. CDR3 length: 19 residues. CDR1 LNHDA and CDR2 SQIVND come from the germline V gene (reference sequence). The CDR3 loop is CASSLHPPTGGGSGNTIYF. As DNA, the CDR3 is TGTGCCAGTAGTCTTCACCCCCCCACCGGAGGCGGATCTGGAAACACCATATATTTT.

This clone was detected only once. The CDR3 is CASSLRTSGSGTDTQYF. The CDR3, as DNA: TGTGCCAGCAGCTTAAGGACTAGCGGGAGTGGCACAGATACGCAGTATTTT. This chain uses TRBV11-2 with TRBJ2-3; 13 positions match TRBD2. The CDR3 consists of 17 residues. The J segment lost 1 base and the V segment lost 2 bases, leaving 3 bases of the junction unmatched. Germline CDR1 is SGHAT and CDR2 is FQNNGV.

The chain joins TRBV5-6 to TRBJ2-7; 10 nucleotides line up with TRBD2. Germline trimming cut 0 bases from V and 7 bases from J; bases unmatched to any gene: 4. The CDR3 extends over 14 amino acids. From germline, CDR1 is SGHDT and CDR2 YYEEEE. Here the CDR3 DNA reads TGTGCCAGCAGCTTGGAAGGACTAGCGGCGGAGCAGTACTTC. Amino acids: CASSLEGLAAEQYF.

The chain has TRBV28 and TRBJ2-3; a possible D gene is TRBD2 (6 bases). The CDR3 length is 16 residues. The V end was cut by 6 bases, the J end by 0 bases, with 16 bases between. From germline, CDR1 is MDHEN and CDR2 SYDVKM. CDR3 in DNA: TGTGCCAGCAGGCGGACCGGGACTTCTAGCACAGATACGCAGTATTTT. It yields the protein CASRRTGTSSTDTQYF.

The chain recombines TRBV15 with TRBJ1-5; TRBD1 is a possible D gene (5 bases). The ends were cut back, 1 base at V and 4 bases at J, with 14 bases in the middle. There are 16 residues in the CDR3. In germline, CDR1 is LNHNV, CDR2 YYDKDF (reference sequence). CDR3 coding DNA: TGTGCCACCAGCAGAGGGGGGACGGTTTTTAATCAGCCCCAGCATTTT. It encodes CATSRGGTVFNQPQHF.

The chain couples TRBV2 to TRBJ2-3; 7 nucleotides match TRBD2. Germline V gene data show CDR1 as SNHLY and CDR2 as FYNNEI. V lost 2 bases, J lost 7 bases, and 12 bases stayed unmatched. CDR3 length: 16 residues. The CDR3 loop reads CASSEMGGSGSHTQYF. In DNA form, the CDR3 reads TGTGCCAGCAGTGAAATGGGGGGGTCTGGGTCTCATACGCAGTATTTT. The whole variable domain, remainder taken from reference TRBV2 and TRBJ2-3, is EPEVTQTPSHQVTQMGQEVILRCVPISNHLYFYWYRQILGQKVEFLVSFYNNEISEKSEIFDDQFSVERPDGSNFTLKIRSTKLEDSAMYFCASSEMGGSGSHTQYFGPGTRLTVL.

The chain joins TRBV19 to TRBJ2-7; D remains unclear. The CDR3 consists of 14 residues. Looked up from germline, CDR1 is LNHDA and CDR2 is SQIVND (reference sequence). V lost 8 bases and J 2 bases, leaving 16 bases between the germline ends. CDR3 sequence (DNA): TGTGCCAGTGGACCAGCAAAGCCCCCCTACGAGCAGTACTTC. This sequence encodes CASGPAKPPYEQYF.

The gene calls are TRBV5-4 and TRBJ2-7, with D perhaps TRBD2 (6 bases). The CDR3 has 14 residues. Per the germline V gene, CDR1 is SGHNT and CDR2 is YYREEE (reference sequence). V lost 4 bases and J 5 bases, leaving 16 bases between the germline ends. The CDR3 coding sequence is TGTGCCAGCAGCCCCTCGCTAGCGTCTCACGAGCAGTACTTC. Its protein is CASSPSLASHEQYF.

V usage is TRBV28 and J usage is TRBJ1-5, with D possibly being TRBD1 (6 bases). Germline V CDR1 and CDR2: MDHEN, SYDVKM. CDR3 length equals 14 residues. The V gene lost 8 bases and the J gene lost 2 bases, with 13 bases spanning the gap. The CDR3 sequence is CASVGGGRNQPQHF. CDR3 sequence (DNA): TGTGCCAGCGTCGGAGGGGGTCGCAATCAGCCCCAGCATTTT. The full variable domain, its missing parts supplied by reference TRBV28 and TRBJ1-5, is DVKVTQSSRYLVKRTGEKVFLECVQDMDHENMFWYRQDPGLGLRLIYFSYDVKMKEKGDIPEGYSVSREKKERFSLILESASTNQTSMYLCASVGGGRNQPQHFGDGTRLSIL.

The chain carries TRBV5-1 and TRBJ2-5; 14 bases agree with TRBD2. Trimming cost V 5 bases and J 2 bases; bases outside gene matches: 14. This CDR3 region has 19 residues. Germline loops: CDR1 SGHRS, CDR2 YFSETQ. CDR3 DNA: TGCGCCAGCAGGTCGCCGGGACTAGCGGGAGAGACCCAACAAGAGACCCAGTACTTC. Its translation: CASRSPGLAGETQQETQYF.

This clone has more than one count but fewer than ten. The chain is built from TRBV2 and TRBJ1-2, with 7 positions matching TRBD1. V was pared by 0 bases and J by 4 bases, with 8 bases of the junction left unmatched. CDR1 SNHLY and CDR2 FYNNEI come from the germline V gene. The CDR3 length is 16 residues. The CDR3 bases are TGTGCCAGCAGTGAAGCCCCGACAGGGATGGGCTATGGCTACACCTTC. This encodes CASSEAPTGMGYGYTF. Together with reference TRBV2 and TRBJ1-2, the CDR3 gives the full variable domain: EPEVTQTPSHQVTQMGQEVILRCVPISNHLYFYWYRQILGQKVEFLVSFYNNEISEKSEIFDDQFSVERPDGSNFTLKIRSTKLEDSAMYFCASSEAPTGMGYGYTFGSGTRLTVV.

V is TRBV27 and J is TRBJ2-1, with 9 bases that match TRBD2. The CDR3 runs to 14 residues. The germline V gene has CDR1 MNHEY and CDR2 SMNVEV (reference sequence). Unmatched junction bases numbered 9, after V lost 5 bases and J lost 10 bases. The CDR3 loop reads CASSGGGLAGEQFF. CDR3 DNA sequence: TGTGCCAGCAGTGGAGGGGGTCTAGCGGGGGAGCAGTTCTTC.

The chain links TRBV2 to TRBJ1-2; TRBD1 might be the D (5 bases). CDR3 length: 11 residues. V dropped 8 bases and J dropped 3 bases, with 7 bases sitting between them. Germline V gene sequence: CDR1 SNHLY, CDR2 FYNNEI. CDR3 sequence reads: CASGGDYGYTF. Written as DNA, the CDR3 is TGTGCCAGCGGGGGGGACTATGGCTACACCTTC.